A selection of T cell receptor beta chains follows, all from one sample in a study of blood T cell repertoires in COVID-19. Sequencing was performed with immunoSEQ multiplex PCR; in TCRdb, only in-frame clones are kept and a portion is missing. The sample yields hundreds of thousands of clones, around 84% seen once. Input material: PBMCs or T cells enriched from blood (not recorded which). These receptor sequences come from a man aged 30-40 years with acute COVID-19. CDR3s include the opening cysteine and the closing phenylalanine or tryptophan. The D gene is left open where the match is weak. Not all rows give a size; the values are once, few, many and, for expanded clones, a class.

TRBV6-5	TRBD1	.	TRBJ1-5	CASSYSGQGKYQPQHF	TGTGCCAGCAGTTATAGTGGACAGGGGAAATATCAGCCCCAGCATTTT
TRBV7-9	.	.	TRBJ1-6	CASSLLGRASPLHF	TGTGCCAGCAGCCTGCTCGGGAGGGCCTCACCCCTCCACTTT
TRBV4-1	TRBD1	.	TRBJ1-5	CASSQADRGNQPQHF	TGCGCCAGCAGCCAGGCGGACAGGGGCAATCAGCCCCAGCATTTT
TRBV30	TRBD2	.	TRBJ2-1	CAWSATSGAYNEQFF	TGTGCCTGGAGTGCTACTAGCGGGGCTTACAATGAGCAGTTCTTC
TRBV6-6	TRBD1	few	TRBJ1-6	CAIRGDLDRATSPLHF	TGTGCCATCCGTGGGGACCTGGACAGGGCTACTTCACCCCTCCACTTT
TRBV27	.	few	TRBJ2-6	CASSLGAGANVLTF	TGTGCCAGCAGTTTAGGAGCTGGGGCCAACGTCCTGACTTTC
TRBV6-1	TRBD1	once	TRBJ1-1	CASSARDRAMNTEAFF	TGTGCCAGCAGTGCCCGGGACAGGGCGATGAACACTGAAGCTTTCTTT
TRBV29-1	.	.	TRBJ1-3	CSVGGTKRSGNTIYF	TGCAGCGTTGGAGGCACAAAGCGCTCTGGAAACACCATATATTTT
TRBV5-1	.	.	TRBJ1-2	CASRRDKSRDYGYTF	TGTGCCAGCAGACGGGACAAGTCGAGGGACTATGGCTACACCTTC
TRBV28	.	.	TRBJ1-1	CASRPELNTEAFF	TGTGCCAGCAGGCCCGAGCTGAACACTGAAGCTTTCTTT
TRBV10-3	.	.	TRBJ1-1	CAISESRGTEAFF	TGTGCCATCAGTGAGTCGAGAGGGACTGAAGCTTTCTTT
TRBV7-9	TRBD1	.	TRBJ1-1	CASSFGDRGRYTEAFF	TGTGCCAGCAGCTTCGGGGACAGGGGAAGGTACACTGAAGCTTTCTTT
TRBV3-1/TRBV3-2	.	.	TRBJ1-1	CASSQSDKVAFF	TGTGCCAGCAGCCAATCGGACAAGGTCGCTTTCTTT
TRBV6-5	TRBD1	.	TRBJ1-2	CASRLIQGAGYTF	TGTGCCAGCAGGCTAATACAGGGGGCTGGCTACACCTTC
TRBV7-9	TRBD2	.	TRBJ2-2	CASSLVHRTSGLGELFF	TGTGCCAGCAGCTTAGTGCATCGGACTAGCGGTCTGGGGGAGCTGTTTTTT
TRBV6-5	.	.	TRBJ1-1	CASIIGDMNTEAFF	TGTGCCAGCATTATCGGGGATATGAACACTGAAGCTTTCTTT
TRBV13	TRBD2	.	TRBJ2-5	CASSAQLAGVPETQYF	TGTGCCAGCAGCGCCCAACTAGCGGGAGTACCAGAGACCCAGTACTTC
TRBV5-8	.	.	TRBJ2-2	CASSLATGTNTGELFF	TGTGCCAGCAGCTTGGCTACGGGAACGAACACCGGGGAGCTGTTTTTT
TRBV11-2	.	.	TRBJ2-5	CASSLERIQETQYF	TGTGCCAGCAGCTTAGAGCGTATTCAAGAGACCCAGTACTTC
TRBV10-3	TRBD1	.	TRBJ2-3	CAISVADRGTDTQYF	TGTGCCATCAGTGTAGCGGACAGGGGGACAGATACGCAGTATTTT
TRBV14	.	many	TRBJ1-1	CASSQERGSTEAFF	TGTGCCAGCAGCCAAGAACGGGGAAGCACTGAAGCTTTCTTT
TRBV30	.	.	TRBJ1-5	CASRGTYGNQPQHF	TGTGCCTCTCGGGGGACGTACGGCAATCAGCCCCAGCATTTT
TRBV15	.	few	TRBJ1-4	CATSQPNGGRREKLFF	TGTGCCACCAGCCAACCTAATGGGGGGAGGAGGGAAAAACTGTTTTTT
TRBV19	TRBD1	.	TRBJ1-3	CASDQGGVNTIYF	TGTGCCAGTGACCAGGGGGGAGTAAACACCATATATTTT
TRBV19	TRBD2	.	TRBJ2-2	CASSSPGNGRARELFF	TGTGCCAGTAGTTCCCCCGGGAACGGGAGGGCCCGGGAGCTGTTTTTT
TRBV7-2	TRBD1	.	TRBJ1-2	CASSPGQGYGYTF	TGTGCCAGCAGCCCGGGACAGGGCTATGGCTACACCTTC
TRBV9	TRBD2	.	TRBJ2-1	CASSALSGDEQFF	TGTGCCAGCAGCGCTCTGAGCGGGGATGAGCAGTTCTTC
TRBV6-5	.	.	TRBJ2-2	CASSYKRVNTGELFF	TGTGCCAGCAGTTACAAGCGGGTGAACACCGGGGAGCTGTTTTTT